The rows below give T cell receptor beta chains drawn from one sample of a study of cytomegalovirus exposure and HLA in healthy donors. Measured with immunoSEQ multiplex PCR; TCRdb has only the in-frame clones, and not every one. Of about 110,000 clones detected, approximately 88% appear once; the ten largest clones hold under 1.5%. The sample consisted of PBMCs. Every receptor here comes from a woman in her 30s in good health and CMV-seropositive. The CDR3 runs from the conserved cysteine through the conserved F or W. The D gene is left open where the match is weak. Clone size, where shown, is once, few, many, or a class for clones that have expanded.

V	size	J	D	DNA	CDR3
TRBV9	.	TRBJ2-5	.	TGTGCCAGCAGCGCCCAAGGGAGAGAGACCCAGTACTTC	CASSAQGRETQYF
TRBV5-1	.	TRBJ2-7	.	TGCGCCAGCAGAGCGACGGACTACGAGCAGTACTTC	CASRATDYEQYF
TRBV25-1	.	TRBJ2-4	TRBD1	TGTGCCAGCAGGGCGGGGACAGGGCCCCAAAACATTCAGTACTTC	CASRAGTGPQNIQYF
TRBV28	.	TRBJ2-1	TRBD2	TGTGCCAGCAGTTTATACGCGGGACTAGATGATGAGCAGTTCTTC	CASSLYAGLDDEQFF
TRBV6-1	.	TRBJ2-5	TRBD2	TGTGCCATCATGGGTAGCGGGGAGACCCAGTACTTC	CAIMGSGETQYF
TRBV27	.	TRBJ1-6	.	TGTGCCAGCAGTTTTAGGGGGGGTTCCTATAATTCACCCCTCCACTTT	CASSFRGGSYNSPLHF
TRBV6-5	.	TRBJ1-2	.	TGTGCCAGCAGCCCCCGGGGAGCCTATGGCTACACCTTC	CASSPRGAYGYTF
TRBV2	once	TRBJ2-1	TRBD1	TGTGCCAGCAGTGCGGGACAGGGGGCTTTTGATGAGCAGTTCTTC	CASSAGQGAFDEQFF
TRBV9	.	TRBJ2-3	.	TGTGCCAGCAGCGTAGACGGGGGAGATACGCAGTATTTT	CASSVDGGDTQYF
TRBV6-1	.	TRBJ1-5	TRBD1	TGTGCCAGCAAGACAGGGGTTGGGAATCAGCCCCAGCATTTT	CASKTGVGNQPQHF
TRBV7-2	.	TRBJ1-6	.	TGTGCCAGCAGCGAAACAGGACGGAGATATAATTCACCCCTCCACTTT	CASSETGRRYNSPLHF
TRBV15	few	TRBJ2-7	.	TGTGCCACCAGCAGAGATATTACGGGGGAGCAGTACTTC	CATSRDITGEQYF
TRBV27	.	TRBJ2-7	TRBD1	TGTGCCAGCAGTACGATGGAGACAGGGGGATTACACGAGCAGTACTTC	CASSTMETGGLHEQYF
TRBV5-1	.	TRBJ2-2	TRBD2	TGCGCCAGCAGCTCTCTAGCGGGGGGCCACAGCACCGGGGAGCTGTTTTTT	CASSSLAGGHSTGELFF
TRBV2	.	TRBJ2-3	.	TGTGCCAGCAGTGAAACGGGGGGCCCGGGAGATACGCAGTATTTT	CASSETGGPGDTQYF
TRBV5-1	.	TRBJ2-7	TRBD2	TGCGCCAGCAGCTTGGGGGAGGGACCCTCCGAGCAGTACTTC	CASSLGEGPSEQYF
TRBV2	.	TRBJ2-1	.	TGTGCCAGCAGTGAAAGCCCCGGGAAGAGCTCCTACAATGAGCAGTTCTTC	CASSESPGKSSYNEQFF
TRBV13	.	TRBJ2-1	.	TGTGCCAGCAGCTTAGACAGGCTGATGTCCTCCTACAATGAGCAGTTCTTC	CASSLDRLMSSYNEQFF
TRBV7-9	.	TRBJ2-5	TRBD2	TGTGCCAGCAGCATCGATAGCGGGAGGCCCCGGGAGACCCAGTACTTC	CASSIDSGRPRETQYF
TRBV4-3	.	TRBJ1-1	.	TGCGCCAGCAGCCAAGAGCGAGGTTGGGTCACTGAAGCTTTCTTT	CASSQERGWVTEAFF
TRBV6-1	.	TRBJ2-1	TRBD2	TGTGCCAGCAGGGAGGGACTAGCAAGGGTCGAGCAGTTCTTC	CASREGLARVEQFF
TRBV6-1	.	TRBJ2-5	.	TGTGCCAGCAGTGCGGGGGATCCCCAAGAGACCCAGTACTTC	CASSAGDPQETQYF
TRBV19	.	TRBJ1-1	TRBD1	TGTGCCAGTAGTACAGGACAGGGGAACACTGAAGCTTTCTTT	CASSTGQGNTEAFF
TRBV7-9	.	TRBJ2-7	TRBD2	TGTGCCAGCAGCAAACGACTAGCGGGAGGTCGGTACGAGCAGTACTTC	CASSKRLAGGRYEQYF
TRBV5-5	.	TRBJ2-7	TRBD2	TGTGCCAGCAGCTGGACAAGCGGGAGTACTTACGAGCAGTACTTC	CASSWTSGSTYEQYF
TRBV2	.	TRBJ2-1	.	TGTGCCAGCAGTGGCCGGGTGAGGGCCTTACACGCTGAGCAGTTCTTC	CASSGRVRALHAEQFF
TRBV5-6	.	TRBJ2-1	TRBD2	TGTGCCAGCAGCTCTCTAGCGGTATCCTACAATGAGCAGTTCTTC	CASSSLAVSYNEQFF
TRBV2	.	TRBJ2-1	TRBD2	TGTGCCAGCAGTGCGACTAGCGGGAGAATCAATGAGCAGTTCTTC	CASSATSGRINEQFF
TRBV5-1	.	TRBJ1-2	TRBD1	TGCGCCAGCAGCCGGGACAGCTCCTATGGCTACACCTTC	CASSRDSSYGYTF
TRBV5-6	few	TRBJ1-2	.	TGTGCCAGCAGCCTGGCCCCCAGGGCTGACCATCATGGCTACACCTTC	CASSLAPRADHHGYTF
TRBV7-2	.	TRBJ1-2	.	TGTGCCAGCAGCTTAGAGGGCAGGGGTGGCTACACCTTC	CASSLEGRGGYTF
TRBV6-1	.	TRBJ2-7	.	TGTGCCAGCAGTGAAGCGACGAGACTGGGCTACGAGCAGTACTTC	CASSEATRLGYEQYF
TRBV28	.	TRBJ1-4	.	TGTGCCAGCAAGAGGCCGGGAGGTAGTGAAAAACTGTTTTTT	CASKRPGGSEKLFF
TRBV5-1	.	TRBJ2-7	.	TGCGCCAGCAGCAGGGGTCGAGACCCACTACGCGAGCAGTACTTC	CASSRGRDPLREQYF
TRBV7-8	few	TRBJ2-1	.	TGTGCCAGCAGCCTAGGGGACTTCCTTTACAATGAGCAGTTCTTC	CASSLGDFLYNEQFF
TRBV19	.	TRBJ2-1	TRBD1	TGTGCCAGTAGAACCAGGGGACAGGGGTTAAGTGAGCAGTTCTTC	CASRTRGQGLSEQFF
TRBV5-4	.	TRBJ1-1	.	TGTGCCAGCAGCTTGGATGAGACTGAAGCTTTCTTT	CASSLDETEAFF
TRBV2	.	TRBJ2-4	.	TGTGCCAGCAAGTCCCCAGCTAGTCATGCCAAAAACATTCAGTACTTC	CASKSPASHAKNIQYF
TRBV6-5	.	TRBJ1-3	.	TGTGCCACCCGCGACGGGAGGTCTGGAAACACCATATATTTT	CATRDGRSGNTIYF
TRBV28	.	TRBJ2-7	.	TGTGCCAGCAGCCGCGGGGATGATCCCTACGAGCAGTACTTC	CASSRGDDPYEQYF
TRBV12-5	.	TRBJ1-2	.	TGTGCTAGTGGTTTGGTTATGGGACAAACAAACTATGGCTACACCTTC	CASGLVMGQTNYGYTF
TRBV9	once	TRBJ1-1	.	TGTGCCAGCAGCGTAGCGTCAGGTGACACTGAAGCTTTCTTT	CASSVASGDTEAFF
TRBV18	.	TRBJ2-7	.	TGTGCCAGCTCACCACCACGCAGGCGCACCTACGAGCAGTACTTC	CASSPPRRRTYEQYF
TRBV15	once	TRBJ2-3	TRBD2	TGTGCCACCAGCAGAGATCTGAGCGGGAGGATGACAGATACGCAGTATTTT	CATSRDLSGRMTDTQYF
TRBV5-6	.	TRBJ1-5	.	TGTGCCAGCAGCCAGGACGGGGATCTGGCCCAGCATTTT	CASSQDGDLAQHF
TRBV2	once	TRBJ1-4	.	TGTGCCAGCAATAAGGGGGATGAAAAACTGTTTTTT	CASNKGDEKLFF
TRBV7-2	.	TRBJ1-6	TRBD1	TGTGCCAGCAGCTTAGGGACAGGGAAGTCACCCCTCCACTTT	CASSLGTGKSPLHF
TRBV5-4	.	TRBJ1-3	.	TGTGCCAGCAGCTCCGGACAGTTCGCCGGAAACACCATATATTTT	CASSSGQFAGNTIYF
TRBV9	.	TRBJ2-1	.	TGTGCCAGCAGCGTAAGGGGAAGCTCCTACAATGAGCAGTTCTTC	CASSVRGSSYNEQFF
TRBV5-4	once	TRBJ1-4	.	TGTGCCAGCAGCTTGGCAGCAGGGTCTAATGAAAAACTGTTTTTT	CASSLAAGSNEKLFF
TRBV7-6	.	TRBJ2-5	TRBD1	TGTGCCAGCAGCCAAGAGACAGGGGGACAAGAGACCCAGTACTTC	CASSQETGGQETQYF
TRBV29-1	.	TRBJ1-4	.	TGCAGCGTTGGGTTACTTGCGGATAATGAAAAACTGTTTTTT	CSVGLLADNEKLFF
TRBV28	.	TRBJ1-1	.	TGTGCCAGCAGTTTGGTCGGGGTGAACACTGAAGCTTTCTTT	CASSLVGVNTEAFF
TRBV27	.	TRBJ1-4	.	TGTGCCAGCAGTTTATTCGGAAATAGCCCTTCAACTAATGAAAAACTGTTTTTT	CASSLFGNSPSTNEKLFF
TRBV29-1	.	TRBJ1-1	.	TGCAGCGTTGATCACCTAAAGAACACTGAAGCTTTCTTT	CSVDHLKNTEAFF
TRBV5-1	.	TRBJ2-5	TRBD2	TGCGCCAGCAGCTTGGTGACTAGCGGGAACCTAAATCGAGAGACCCAGTACTTC	CASSLVTSGNLNRETQYF
TRBV4-3	.	TRBJ2-6	TRBD2	TGCGCCAGCAGCCCACTTCTAGCGGGGAGCTCTGGGGCCAACGTCCTGACTTTC	CASSPLLAGSSGANVLTF
TRBV21-1	.	TRBJ2-7	.	TGTGCCAGCAGCAAGTCCCCAAGGGGGAAAGGGATCTACGAGCAGTACTTC	CASSKSPRGKGIYEQYF
TRBV28	.	TRBJ2-3	.	TGTGCCAGCAGTTCGACGGGGACAGATACGCAGTATTTT	CASSSTGTDTQYF
TRBV2	.	TRBJ1-1	TRBD1	TGTGCCAGCAGCACAGACAGGGGTGCTGAAGCTTTCTTT	CASSTDRGAEAFF